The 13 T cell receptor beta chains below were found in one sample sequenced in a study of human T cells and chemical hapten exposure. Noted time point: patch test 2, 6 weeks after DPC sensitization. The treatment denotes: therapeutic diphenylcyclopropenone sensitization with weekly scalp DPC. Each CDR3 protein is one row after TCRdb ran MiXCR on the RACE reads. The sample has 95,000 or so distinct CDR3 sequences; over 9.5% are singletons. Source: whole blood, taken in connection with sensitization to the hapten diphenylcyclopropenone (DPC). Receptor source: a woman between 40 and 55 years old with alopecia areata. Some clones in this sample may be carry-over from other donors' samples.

CDR3 nucleotides: TGTGCCAGCAGCTCCGAAGGGAAGGAGACCCAGTACTTC. Protein product: CASSSEGKETQYF. The V and J genes are TRBV6-6 and TRBJ2-5; unclear D gene. The germline CDR1 and CDR2 sequences are MNHNY and SVGAGI (reference sequence). This CDR3 has 13 residues. V was clipped by 6 bases and J by 5 bases, with 13 bases between them.

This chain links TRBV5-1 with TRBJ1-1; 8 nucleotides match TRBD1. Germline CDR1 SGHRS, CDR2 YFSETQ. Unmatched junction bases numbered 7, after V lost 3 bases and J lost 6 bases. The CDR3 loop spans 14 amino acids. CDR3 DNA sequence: TGCGCCAGCAGCTGGGCGACAGGGGCGGCTGAAGCTTTCTTT. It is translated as CASSWATGAAEAFF.

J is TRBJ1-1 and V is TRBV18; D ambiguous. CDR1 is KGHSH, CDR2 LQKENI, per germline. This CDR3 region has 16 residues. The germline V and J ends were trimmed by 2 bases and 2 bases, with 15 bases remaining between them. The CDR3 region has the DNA TGTGCCAGCTCACCAACTGCAAAGGGTATTAACACTGAAGCTTTCTTT. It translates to CASSPTAKGINTEAFF.

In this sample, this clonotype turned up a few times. The CDR3 sequence: CASSQEVAGGSGELFF. CDR3 DNA: TGCGCCAGCAGCCAAGAGGTAGCGGGAGGGTCCGGGGAGCTGTTTTTT. V and J are TRBV4-3 and TRBJ2-2; TRBD2 matches 11 bases. Unmatched junction bases numbered 3, after V lost 0 bases and J lost 6 bases. Germline loops: CDR1 LGHNA, CDR2 YSLEER. This CDR3 is built from 16 residues.

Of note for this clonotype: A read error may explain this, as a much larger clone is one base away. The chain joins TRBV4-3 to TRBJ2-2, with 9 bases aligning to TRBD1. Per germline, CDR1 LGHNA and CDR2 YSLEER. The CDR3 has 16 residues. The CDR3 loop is CASSQDLDRGAGVLFF. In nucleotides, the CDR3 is TGCGCCAGCAGCCAAGATCTGGACAGGGGCGCCGGGGTGCTGTTTTTT.

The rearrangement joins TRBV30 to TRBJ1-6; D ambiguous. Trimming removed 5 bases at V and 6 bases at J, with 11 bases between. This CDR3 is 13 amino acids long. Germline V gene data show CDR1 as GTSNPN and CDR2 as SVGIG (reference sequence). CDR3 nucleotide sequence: TGTGCCTGGGTGCTGGGTCCTAATTCACCCCTCCACTTT. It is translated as CAWVLGPNSPLHF.

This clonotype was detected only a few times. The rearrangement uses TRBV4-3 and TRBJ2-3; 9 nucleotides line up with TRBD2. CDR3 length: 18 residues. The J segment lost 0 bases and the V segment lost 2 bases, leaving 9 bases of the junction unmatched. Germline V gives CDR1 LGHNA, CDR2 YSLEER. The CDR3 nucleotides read TGCGCCAGCAGCCAACAACTAGCGGGCCAATACAGCACAGATACGCAGTATTTT. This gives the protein CASSQQLAGQYSTDTQYF.

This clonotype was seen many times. The CDR3 reads CASSRATTSGNTIYF. Written as DNA, the CDR3 is TGTGCCAGCTCACGGGCCACGACCTCTGGAAACACCATATATTTT. The chain employs TRBV18 and TRBJ1-3; D not resolved. The CDR3 length is 15 residues. Germline V gene sequence: CDR1 KGHSH, CDR2 LQKENI. Trimming took 4 bases from V and 0 from J, leaving 10 bases between them.

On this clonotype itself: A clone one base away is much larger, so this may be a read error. DNA for the CDR3: TGCAGTGCTAGTTTTGGGACCGTCCTGACTTTC. Encoded protein: CSASFGTVLTF. The chain couples TRBV20-1 to TRBJ2-6, with D possibly being TRBD1 or TRBD2 (5 bases each). This CDR3 contains 11 residues. V lost 3 bases, J lost 12 bases, and 9 bases lay in between. Germline assignment: CDR1 DFQATT and CDR2 SNEGSKA (reference sequence).

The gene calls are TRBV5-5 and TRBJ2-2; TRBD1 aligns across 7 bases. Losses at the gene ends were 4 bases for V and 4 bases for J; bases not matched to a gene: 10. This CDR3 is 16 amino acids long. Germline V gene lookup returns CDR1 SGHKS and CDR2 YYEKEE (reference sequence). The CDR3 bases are TGTGCCAGCAGCCTAACACCGGGACAGCTCACCGGGGAGCTGTTTTTT. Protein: CASSLTPGQLTGELFF.

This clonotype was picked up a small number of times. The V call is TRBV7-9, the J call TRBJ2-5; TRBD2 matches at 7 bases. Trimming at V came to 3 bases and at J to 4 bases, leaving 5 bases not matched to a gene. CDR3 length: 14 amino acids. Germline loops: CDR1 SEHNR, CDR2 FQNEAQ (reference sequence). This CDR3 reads CASSFGGGRETQYF. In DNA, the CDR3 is TGTGCCAGCAGCTTCGGGGGAGGGCGAGAGACCCAGTACTTC.

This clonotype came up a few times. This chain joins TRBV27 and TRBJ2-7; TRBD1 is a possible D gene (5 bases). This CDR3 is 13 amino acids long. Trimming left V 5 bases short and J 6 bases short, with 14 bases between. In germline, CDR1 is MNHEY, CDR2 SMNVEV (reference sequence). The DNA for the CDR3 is TGTGCCAGCAGTATAGGGGCAGGGCCCGAGCAGTACTTC. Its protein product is CASSIGAGPEQYF.

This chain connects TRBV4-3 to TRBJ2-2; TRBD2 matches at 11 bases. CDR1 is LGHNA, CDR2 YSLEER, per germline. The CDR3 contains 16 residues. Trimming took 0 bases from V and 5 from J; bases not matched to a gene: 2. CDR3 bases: TGCGCCAGCAGCCAAGACCCTAGCGGGGGGACCGGGGAGCTGTTTTTT. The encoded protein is CASSQDPSGGTGELFF.